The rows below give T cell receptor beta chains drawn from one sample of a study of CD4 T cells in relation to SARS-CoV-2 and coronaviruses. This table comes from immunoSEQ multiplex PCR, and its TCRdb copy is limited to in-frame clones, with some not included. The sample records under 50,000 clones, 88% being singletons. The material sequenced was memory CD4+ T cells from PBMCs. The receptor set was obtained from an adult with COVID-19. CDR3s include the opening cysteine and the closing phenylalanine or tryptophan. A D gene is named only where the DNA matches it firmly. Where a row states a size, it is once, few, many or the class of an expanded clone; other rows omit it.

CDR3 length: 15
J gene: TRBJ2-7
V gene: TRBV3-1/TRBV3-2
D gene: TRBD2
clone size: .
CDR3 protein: CASSQRGGEAYEQYF
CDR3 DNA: TGTGCCAGCAGCCAGAGGGGAGGGGAGGCCTACGAGCAGTACTTC

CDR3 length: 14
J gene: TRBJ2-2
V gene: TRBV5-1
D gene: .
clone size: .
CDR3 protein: CASSFLTDTGELFF
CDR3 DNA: TGCGCCAGCAGCTTCCTGACAGACACCGGGGAGCTGTTTTTT

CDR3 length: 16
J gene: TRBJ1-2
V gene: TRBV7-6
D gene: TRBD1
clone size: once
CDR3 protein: CASSLSHSGQGAGYTF
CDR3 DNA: TGTGCCAGCAGCTTATCCCACTCGGGACAGGGGGCTGGCTACACCTTC

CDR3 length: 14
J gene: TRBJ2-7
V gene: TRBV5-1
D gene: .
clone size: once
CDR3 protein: CASRTESLFYEQYF
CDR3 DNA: TGCGCCAGCAGGACAGAGTCACTTTTCTACGAGCAGTACTTC

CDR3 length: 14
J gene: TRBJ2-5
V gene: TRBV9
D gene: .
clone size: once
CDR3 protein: CASSPTPRVETQYF
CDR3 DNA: TGTGCCAGCAGCCCGACGCCCCGGGTAGAGACCCAGTACTTC

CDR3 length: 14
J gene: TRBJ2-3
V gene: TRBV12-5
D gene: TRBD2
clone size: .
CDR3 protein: CASGPGEGMDTQYF
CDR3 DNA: TGTGCTAGTGGTCCCGGGGAGGGGATGGATACGCAGTATTTT

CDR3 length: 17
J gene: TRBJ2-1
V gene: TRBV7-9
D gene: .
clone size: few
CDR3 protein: CASSPSKAGKSYNEQFF
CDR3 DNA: TGTGCCAGCAGCCCTAGCAAGGCGGGGAAATCCTACAATGAGCAGTTCTTC

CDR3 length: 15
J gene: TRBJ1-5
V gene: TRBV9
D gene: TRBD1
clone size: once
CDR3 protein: CASSPSGQVNQPQHF
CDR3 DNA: TGTGCCAGCAGCCCTTCCGGACAGGTCAATCAGCCCCAGCATTTT

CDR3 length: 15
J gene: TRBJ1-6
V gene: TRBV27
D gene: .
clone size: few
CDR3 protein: CASSLVRSHNSPLHF
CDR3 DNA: TGTGCCAGCAGTTTAGTGAGGAGTCATAATTCACCCCTCCACTTT

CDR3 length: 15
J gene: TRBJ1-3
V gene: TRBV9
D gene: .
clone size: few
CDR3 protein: CASRAGDYSGNTIYF
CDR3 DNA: TGTGCCAGCAGGGCGGGGGATTACTCTGGAAACACCATATATTTT

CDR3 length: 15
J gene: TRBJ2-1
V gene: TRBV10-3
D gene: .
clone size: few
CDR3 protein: CAISPLKGGGDEQFF
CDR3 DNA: TGTGCCATCAGCCCTCTCAAAGGGGGTGGGGATGAGCAGTTCTTC

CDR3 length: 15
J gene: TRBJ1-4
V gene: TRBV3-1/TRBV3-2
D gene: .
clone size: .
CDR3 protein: CASSQFITGGEKLFF
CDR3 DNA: TGTGCCAGCAGCCAATTTATCACAGGAGGGGAAAAACTGTTTTTT

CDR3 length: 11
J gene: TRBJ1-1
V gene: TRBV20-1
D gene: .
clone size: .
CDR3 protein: CSAGKRRVAFF
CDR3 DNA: TGCAGTGCAGGGAAAAGGAGGGTAGCTTTCTTT

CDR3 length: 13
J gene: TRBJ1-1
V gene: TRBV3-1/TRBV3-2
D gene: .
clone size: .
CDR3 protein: CASSHLIYTEAFF
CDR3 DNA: TGTGCCAGCAGCCATCTGATTTACACTGAAGCTTTCTTT

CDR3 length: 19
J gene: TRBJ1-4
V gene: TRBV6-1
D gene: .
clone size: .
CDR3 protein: CASSEESVGRRSTNEKLFF
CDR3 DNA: TGTGCCAGCAGTGAAGAAAGCGTGGGCCGGAGGTCAACTAATGAAAAACTGTTTTTT

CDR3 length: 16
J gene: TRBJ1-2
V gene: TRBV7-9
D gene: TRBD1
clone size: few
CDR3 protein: CASSFDGDRGIDGYTF
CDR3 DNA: TGTGCCAGCAGCTTCGATGGGGACAGGGGTATCGATGGCTACACCTTC

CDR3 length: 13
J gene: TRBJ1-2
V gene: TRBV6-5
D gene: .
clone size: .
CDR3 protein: CASRGATNYGYTF
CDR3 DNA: TGTGCCAGCAGAGGTGCTACTAACTATGGCTACACCTTC

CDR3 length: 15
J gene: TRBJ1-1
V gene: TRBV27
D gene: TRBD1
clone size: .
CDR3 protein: CASRPAKTGRTEAFF
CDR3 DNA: TGTGCCAGCAGACCAGCGAAGACAGGGAGGACTGAAGCTTTCTTT

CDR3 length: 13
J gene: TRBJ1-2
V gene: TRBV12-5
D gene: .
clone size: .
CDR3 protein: CASGLVREYGYTF
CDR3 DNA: TGTGCTAGTGGTTTGGTAAGGGAGTATGGCTACACCTTC

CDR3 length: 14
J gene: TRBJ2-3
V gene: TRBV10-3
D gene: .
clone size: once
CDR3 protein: CAINGDGSTDTQYF
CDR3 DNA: TGTGCCATCAACGGGGACGGCAGCACAGATACGCAGTATTTT

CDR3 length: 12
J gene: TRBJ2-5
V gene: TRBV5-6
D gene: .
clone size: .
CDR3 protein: CASSFTGETQYF
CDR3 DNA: TGTGCCAGCAGCTTTACAGGGGAGACCCAGTACTTC

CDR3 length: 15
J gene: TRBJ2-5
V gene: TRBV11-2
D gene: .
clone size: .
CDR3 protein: CASSLESRGGETQYF
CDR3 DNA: TGTGCCAGCAGCTTAGAATCCAGGGGTGGCGAGACCCAGTACTTC

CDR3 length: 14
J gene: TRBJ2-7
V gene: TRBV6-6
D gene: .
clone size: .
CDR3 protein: CASSYFLGSYEQYF
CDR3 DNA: TGTGCCAGCAGTTACTTCTTGGGGTCCTACGAGCAGTACTTC

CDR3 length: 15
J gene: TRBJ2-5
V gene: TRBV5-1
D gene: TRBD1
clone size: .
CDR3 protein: CASSLGDQGAETQYF
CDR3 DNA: TGCGCCAGCAGCTTGGGGGACCAGGGGGCGGAGACCCAGTACTTC

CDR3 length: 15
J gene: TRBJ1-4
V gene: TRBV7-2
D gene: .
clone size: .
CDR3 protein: CASSLASGIGSKLFF
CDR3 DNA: TGTGCCAGCAGCTTAGCTTCAGGGATCGGTTCGAAACTGTTTTTT

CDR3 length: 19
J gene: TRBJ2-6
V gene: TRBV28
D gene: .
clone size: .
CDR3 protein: CASTAGTGQRASGANVLTF
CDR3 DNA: TGTGCCAGCACCGCAGGTACCGGACAGAGAGCTTCTGGGGCCAACGTCCTGACTTTC

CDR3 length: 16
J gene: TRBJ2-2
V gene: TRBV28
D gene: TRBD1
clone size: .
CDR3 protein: CASSVSGTGVSGELFF
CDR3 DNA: TGTGCCAGCAGTGTATCCGGGACAGGGGTATCGGGGGAGCTGTTTTTT

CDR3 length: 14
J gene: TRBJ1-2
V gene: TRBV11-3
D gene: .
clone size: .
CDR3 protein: CASSLQGVSYGYTF
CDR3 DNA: TGTGCCAGCAGCCTACAGGGCGTCAGCTATGGCTACACCTTC

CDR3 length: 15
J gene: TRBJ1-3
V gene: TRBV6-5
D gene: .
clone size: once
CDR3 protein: CASRGTATSGNTIYF
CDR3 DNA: TGTGCCAGCAGGGGGACGGCGACCTCTGGAAACACCATATATTTT

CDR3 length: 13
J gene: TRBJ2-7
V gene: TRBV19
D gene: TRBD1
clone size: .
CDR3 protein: CASSDRDRDEQYF
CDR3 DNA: TGTGCCAGTAGTGACCGGGACAGGGACGAGCAGTACTTC

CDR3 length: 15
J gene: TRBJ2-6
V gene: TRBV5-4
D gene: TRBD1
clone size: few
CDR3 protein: CASSLDRAGANVLTF
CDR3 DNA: TGTGCCAGCAGCCTCGACAGGGCTGGGGCCAACGTCCTGACTTTC

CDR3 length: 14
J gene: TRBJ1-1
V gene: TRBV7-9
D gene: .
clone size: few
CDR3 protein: CASSFFEGNTEAFF
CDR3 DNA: TGTGCCAGCAGCTTTTTCGAGGGGAACACTGAAGCTTTCTTT

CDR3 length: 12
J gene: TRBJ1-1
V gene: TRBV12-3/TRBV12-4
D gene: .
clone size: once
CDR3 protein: CASSLQGIRAFF
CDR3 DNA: TGTGCCAGCAGTTTACAGGGTATAAGAGCTTTCTTT

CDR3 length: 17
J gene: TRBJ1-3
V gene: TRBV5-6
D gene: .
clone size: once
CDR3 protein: CASTLGPTGSPGNTIYF
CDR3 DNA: TGTGCCAGCACCCTCGGACCTACCGGGTCCCCTGGAAACACCATATATTTT

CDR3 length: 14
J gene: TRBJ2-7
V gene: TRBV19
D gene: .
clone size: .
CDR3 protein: CASGRGQPTYEQYF
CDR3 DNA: TGTGCCAGTGGACGTGGACAGCCAACTTACGAGCAGTACTTC

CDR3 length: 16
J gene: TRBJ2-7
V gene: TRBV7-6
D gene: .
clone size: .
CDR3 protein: CASSAQGHLSSYEQYF
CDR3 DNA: TGTGCCAGCAGCGCGCAGGGACATCTCAGCTCCTACGAGCAGTACTTC

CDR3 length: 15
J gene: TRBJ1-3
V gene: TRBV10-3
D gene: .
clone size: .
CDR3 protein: CAISLDGNSGNTIYF
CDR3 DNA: TGTGCCATCAGCCTAGACGGTAACTCTGGAAACACCATATATTTT

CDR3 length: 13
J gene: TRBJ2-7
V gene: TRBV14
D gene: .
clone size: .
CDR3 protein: CASSFNSFGEQYF
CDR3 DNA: TGTGCCAGCAGCTTCAATAGTTTCGGCGAGCAGTACTTC

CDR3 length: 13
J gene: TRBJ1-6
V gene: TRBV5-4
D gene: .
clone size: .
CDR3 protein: CASSPDRNSPLHF
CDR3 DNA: TGTGCCAGCAGCCCCGACAGAAATTCACCCCTCCACTTT

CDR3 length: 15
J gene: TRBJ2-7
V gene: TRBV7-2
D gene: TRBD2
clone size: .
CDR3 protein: CASSHSGGVTYEQYF
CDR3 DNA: TGTGCCAGCAGCCATAGCGGGGGGGTGACCTACGAGCAGTACTTC

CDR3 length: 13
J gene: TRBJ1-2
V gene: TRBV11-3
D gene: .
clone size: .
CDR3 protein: CASSLGQLYGYTF
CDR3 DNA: TGTGCCAGCAGCTTAGGCCAGTTATATGGCTACACCTTC

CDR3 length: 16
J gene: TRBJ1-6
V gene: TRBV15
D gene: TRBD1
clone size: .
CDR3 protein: CATSSLGRGHNSPLHF
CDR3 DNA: TGTGCCACCAGCTCCCTCGGCAGGGGGCATAATTCACCCCTCCACTTT

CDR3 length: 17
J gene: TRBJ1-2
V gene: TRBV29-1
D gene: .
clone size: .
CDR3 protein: CSANRALKGVTNYGYTF
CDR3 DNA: TGCAGCGCTAACCGCGCGTTGAAGGGAGTTACTAACTATGGCTACACCTTC